This record looks at one T cell receptor (beta chain) sequence and its context. The study ran its PCR with 60 Vbeta and 13 Jbeta primers. TCRdb's table, derived via immunoSEQ multiplex PCR, lists solely in-frame clones and lacks some. This sample has tens of thousands of clones, with 65% to 75% found just once. The data were taken from a study of cytomegalovirus exposure and HLA in healthy donors. The study sampled nominally healthy donors, though unrecorded immune exposures were likely. In germline, CDR1 is MNHEY, CDR2 SMNVEV (reference sequence). The CDR3 contains 14 residues. V dropped 6 bases and J dropped 7; count of bases not matched to a gene: 8.

The TCR originated in a man under 40 in good health and CMV-seronegative. The rearrangement links TRBV27 to TRBJ2-1; TRBD2 aligns across 8 bases. Material for sequencing was PBMCs. DNA of the CDR3: TGTGCCAGCAGAACGGGACTAGTTAGGAATGAGCAGTTCTTC. Protein: CASRTGLVRNEQFF.